These 13 T cell receptor beta chains came from one sample sequenced in a study of shared clonotypes between healthy human individuals. Here immunoSEQ multiplex PCR was the method, and the copy in TCRdb shows in-frame clones only, minus some. The repertoire holds a few million clones, with around 93% as singletons. Positive CCR7 selection of CD45RO-negative cells yielded the naive CD8 cells, and terminally differentiated effector memory CD45RA+ cells were excluded. Sequencing was done on a sample of naive CD8+ T cells from PBMCs. These receptors were collected from a man between 18 and 29 years old in good health. Some clones in this sample may be carry-over from other donors' samples.

This rearrangement joins TRBV5-1 to TRBJ1-5; no clear D gene. V gave up 0 bases and J gave up 6 bases, with 10 bases separating them. The CDR3 sequence is 14 residues long. The germline V gene has CDR1 SGHRS and CDR2 YFSETQ. The CDR3: CASSLGERGQPQHF. The CDR3 coding sequence is TGCGCCAGCAGCTTGGGAGAGCGAGGTCAGCCCCAGCATTTT.

The V call is TRBV27, the J call TRBJ2-1, with 8 bases that match TRBD1. The ends lost 6 bases at V and 3 bases at J; junction bases unmatched: 7. The germline CDR1 and CDR2 sequences are MNHEY and SMNVEV (reference sequence). The CDR3 spans 15 residues. Here the CDR3 DNA reads TGTGCCAGCAGGGCAGGGGGCTGGGTCTACAATGAGCAGTTCTTC. Translated: CASRAGGWVYNEQFF.

The genes are TRBV9 and TRBJ2-7, with D possibly being TRBD1 or TRBD2 (5 bases each). This CDR3 is built from 14 residues. In germline, CDR1 is SGDLS, CDR2 YYNGEE. Trimming pared 3 bases from V and 2 bases from J, leaving 12 bases between. The CDR3, as DNA: TGTGCCAGCAGCGCAGACAGCGGACCCTACGAGCAGTACTTC. It yields the protein CASSADSGPYEQYF.

The chain has TRBV7-3 and TRBJ1-1; D is ambiguous. V shed 2 bases and J shed 2 bases, with 9 bases lying between them. The germline CDR1 and CDR2 sequences are SGHTA and FQGTGA. CDR3 length: 14 amino acids. Here the CDR3 DNA reads TGTGCCAGCAGCTTACATGGCAGAAACACTGAAGCTTTCTTT. Protein: CASSLHGRNTEAFF.

This rearrangement joins TRBV7-9 to TRBJ1-1, with 11 bases that match TRBD1. The V segment lost 6 bases and the J segment 4 bases; nucleotides outside the gene matches: 4. CDR1 is SEHNR and CDR2 is FQNEAQ in the germline V gene (reference sequence). This CDR3 region has 14 residues. As DNA, the CDR3 is TGTGCCAGCAGTGGACAGGGGGCTTTCACTGAAGCTTTCTTT. Protein: CASSGQGAFTEAFF.

The chain combines TRBV4-2 with TRBJ1-5; D gene uncertain. Germline CDR1 and CDR2: LGHNA and YNFKEQ. The CDR3 loop spans 13 amino acids. V was pared by 0 bases and J by 7 bases, with 7 bases between. This CDR3 is CASSQEPGQPQHF. In DNA form, the CDR3 reads TGTGCCAGCAGCCAAGAGCCGGGCCAGCCCCAGCATTTT.

The CDR3 bases are TGTGCCAGTAGTCCACAGGGTTTTTATGGCTACACCTTC. Protein sequence: CASSPQGFYGYTF. The chain has TRBV19 and TRBJ1-2; a weak D match, TRBD1 (6 bases). Trimming removed 5 bases at V and 5 bases at J, with 12 bases between. The germline gives CDR1 LNHDA, CDR2 SQIVND (reference sequence). The CDR3 spans 13 residues. The full variable domain, completed using reference TRBV19 and TRBJ1-2, is DGGITQSPKYLFRKEGQNVTLSCEQNLNHDAMYWYRQDPGQGLRLIYYSQIVNDFQKGDIAEGYSVSREKKESFPLTVTSAQKNPTAFYLCASSPQGFYGYTFGSGTRLTVV.

This clone was detected only once. The chain carries TRBV7-9 and TRBJ2-1; D not certain. Trimming took off 4 bases at V and 8 bases at J, with 12 bases between the two ends. The CDR3 length is 13 residues. Germline values: CDR1 SEHNR, CDR2 FQNEAQ (reference sequence). CDR3 sequence: CASSSQLPDEQFF. The CDR3 bases are TGTGCCAGCAGCTCTCAGCTTCCAGATGAGCAGTTCTTC. Full variable domain (outside the CDR3, taken from reference TRBV7-9 and TRBJ2-1): DTGVSQNPRHKITKRGQNVTFRCDPISEHNRLYWYRQTLGQGPEFLTYFQNEAQLEKSRLLSDRFSAERPKGSFSTLEIQRTEQGDSAMYLCASSSQLPDEQFFGPGTRLTVL.

The V call is TRBV4-3, the J call TRBJ1-1; D gene unclear. There are 15 residues in the CDR3. CDR1 is LGHNA and CDR2 is YSLEER in the germline V gene. V lost 1 base to trimming and J lost 0 bases, with 9 bases between them. The CDR3 nucleotides are TGCGCCAGCAGCCAAGGGCAGATGATGAACACTGAAGCTTTCTTT. Translation: CASSQGQMMNTEAFF.

The J gene is TRBJ2-3, the V gene TRBV4-1; D unclear. CDR1 and CDR2 from the germline V gene are MGHRA and YSYEKL. The CDR3 runs to 13 residues. Trimming removed 2 bases at V and 4 bases at J, with 7 bases between. CDR3 residues: CASSQLGSDTQYF. In nucleotides, the CDR3 is TGCGCCAGCAGCCAATTGGGTTCAGATACGCAGTATTTT.

The chain joins TRBV6-1 to TRBJ2-1; D is ambiguous. V was cut by 3 bases and J by 6 bases, with 18 bases left in between. The germline V gene encodes CDR1 MNHNS and CDR2 SASEGT. CDR3 length: 16 residues. CDR3 residues: CASSDEAFRGLNEQFF. The CDR3 nucleotides are TGTGCCAGCAGTGATGAGGCCTTCCGAGGCCTCAATGAGCAGTTCTTC.

This rearrangement joins TRBV4-1 to TRBJ2-7, with 8 bases aligning to TRBD1. CDR1 and CDR2 (germline): MGHRA, YSYEKL. CDR3 size: 15 residues. V dropped 3 bases and J dropped 7; count of bases not matched to a gene: 11. The CDR3 DNA follows: TGCGCCAGCAGCCAGAATCAGGGGGCGCTTAGGGAGCAGTACTTC. Its translation: CASSQNQGALREQYF.

This sequence joins TRBV29-1 and TRBJ2-1; 9 bases fit TRBD2. The V segment lost 1 base and the J segment 10 bases; nucleotides outside the gene matches: 20. CDR3 length equals 18 residues. Germline CDR1 and CDR2: SQVTM and ANQGSEA. CDR3: CSVEVPQEPGTSWGEQFF. Written as DNA, the CDR3 is TGCAGCGTTGAAGTCCCCCAAGAACCCGGGACTAGCTGGGGGGAGCAGTTCTTC.